This T cell receptor (beta chain) originates from a study of blood T cell repertoires in COVID-19. Study summary: Specimens from acute and convalescent COVID-19 originated in the United States, Italy and Spain.

Repertoires were generated with immunoSEQ multiplex PCR, while TCRdb's copy carries only in-frame clones and drops some. Of 200,000 to 250,000 clones listed, about 82% are singletons. Adults between roughly 18 and 90 years of age took part from fewer than 30 US areas. Categorization into cohorts depended on clinical history that participants reported. This CDR3 contains 15 residues. The germline gives CDR1 LGHDT, CDR2 YNNKEL (reference sequence). The V end lost 0 bases, the J end lost 7 bases, and 13 bases lay between the germline ends. The sample was PBMCs or T cells enriched from blood (not recorded which). This TCR was sampled from a woman aged 50 to 60 with acute COVID-19. V is TRBV3-1 (or the pseudogene TRBV3-2) and J is TRBJ1-3; D is uncertain. CDR3 bases: TGTGCCAGCAGCCAAGATTTGGCCCACTATAACACCATATATTTT. This sequence encodes CASSQDLAHYNTIYF.